The source of this T cell receptor (beta chain) is a study of shared clonotypes between healthy human individuals. Turning to the study itself: CD4 naive and CD4 memory each took three plates per donor, while CD8 naive took two and CD8 memory one.

Of note for this clone: Its cognate antigen is unknown.

CDR3 size: 15 residues. Trimming shortened V by 0 bases and J by 4 bases, and 13 bases separated the two germline ends. CDR1 SGHAT and CDR2 FQNNGV come from the germline V gene. Study results and limitations: Depth of sequencing was expected to influence donor clonotype sharing.

The data were produced by immunoSEQ multiplex PCR, yet TCRdb's version contains in-frame clones alone and is incomplete. This table holds 650,000 to 750,000 clones, approximately 79% found once. The rearrangement uses TRBV11-2 and TRBJ2-7; possibly TRBD1 or TRBD2 for D (5 bases each). Sequencing was done on a sample of memory CD4+ T cells sorted from blood. This sample's subset: CD45RA-negative fraction. This receptor was taken from a woman aged 25 to 39 in good health. CDR3 protein: CASSLDPTEGYEQYF. Written as DNA, the CDR3 is TGTGCCAGCAGCTTAGATCCAACAGAGGGGTACGAGCAGTACTTC.